Below, 4 T cell receptor beta chains from the same sample are listed, as sequenced in a study of PD-1 blockade in classical Hodgkin lymphoma. The repertoire was sequenced with immunoSEQ multiplex PCR; TCRdb's copy has only in-frame clones and lacks some. The sample shows approximately 21,000 clones, roughly 70% of them seen only once. Exposure to brentuximab vedotin varied, and each patient had relapsed following autologous stem cell transplantation. Material: peripheral blood mononuclear cells (PBMCs), obtained at baseline. All receptors come from a human donor with classical Hodgkin lymphoma.

V gene TRBV29-1 combines with J gene TRBJ2-7; 7 bases map to TRBD2. Germline values: CDR1 SQVTM, CDR2 ANQGSEA. Trimming took 7 bases from V and 5 from J; bases not matched to a gene: 8. The CDR3 runs 12 residues. Written as DNA, the CDR3 is TGCAGCGCGGCGGGGGACGGCCACGAGCAGTACTTC. It specifies CSAAGDGHEQYF.

This clone was picked up a small number of times. The rearrangement uses TRBV5-1 and TRBJ1-1; 8 bases are a match to TRBD1. Germline V lookup: CDR1 SGHRS, CDR2 YFSETQ. V shed 4 bases, J shed 5 bases, and the junction held 7 bases outside the gene matches. This CDR3 comprises 14 residues. Here the CDR3 DNA reads TGCGCCAGCAGCCGCGGGACAGGAGGGACTGAAGCTTTCTTT. Its protein is CASSRGTGGTEAFF.

The chain links TRBV15 to TRBJ2-7; D is unresolved. Per the germline V gene, CDR1 is LNHNV and CDR2 is YYDKDF (reference sequence). The CDR3 runs 15 residues. V dropped 0 bases and J dropped 0 bases, with 9 bases sitting between them. Here the CDR3 reads CATSRDLATSYEQYF. As DNA, the CDR3 is TGTGCCACCAGCAGAGACCTCGCGACCTCCTACGAGCAGTACTTC.

V usage is TRBV7-2 and J usage is TRBJ1-2, with 10 nucleotides matching TRBD1. CDR1 and CDR2 from the germline V gene are SGHTA and FQGNSA. The CDR3 length is 16 residues. The V and J ends lost 1 base and 3 bases, in that order; junction bases with no gene match: 5. CDR3 nucleotide sequence: TGTGCCAGCAGCTTAGGGACAGGGGGTTCAGACTATGGCTACACCTTC. Protein product: CASSLGTGGSDYGYTF.